Below, 26 T cell receptor beta chains from the same sample are listed, as sequenced in a study of glioma-infiltrating T cells. Using RNA template, CDR3s of TCR alpha and beta were amplified with iRepertoire arm-PCR. TCRdb called the multiplex PCR reads again in MiXCR, with one record for every CDR3 protein. The sample lists 150,000 to 200,000 distinct CDR3 sequences, 32% seen once, with around 20% in the top ten. What was sequenced was glioma tissue, nonneoplastic brain tissue, or PBMCs (not recorded which). These receptors originate from a human donor with low-grade glioma or glioblastoma, undergoing nonglioma brain surgery, or in good health (not recorded which).

This clonotype was detected ten times or more. The chain employs TRBV10-3 and TRBJ1-2; no clear D. Germline loops: CDR1 ENHRY, CDR2 SYGVKD. Trimming cost V 2 bases and J 0 bases, with 13 bases left between them. CDR3 length equals 16 residues. CDR3 bases: TGTGCCATCAGTGAGGGGAAAGGGATATCTAACTATGGCTACACCTTC. Amino acids: CAISEGKGISNYGYTF.

The genes are TRBV10-3 and TRBJ2-3; the D is unclear. Between the trimmed V and J ends, which lost 3 bases and 6 bases, there was a span of 19 bases. The CDR3 covers 16 residues. Per the germline V gene, CDR1 is ENHRY and CDR2 is SYGVKD. DNA of the CDR3: TGTGCCATCAGTGATATCCAAACAACCGAGAGGGATACGCAGTATTTT. Protein sequence: CAISDIQTTERDTQYF.

Worth noting for this clonotype: A single base separates this from a much larger clone, so it may be a read error. This sequence joins TRBV6-9 and TRBJ2-1; 10 nucleotides line up with TRBD1. The CDR3 runs to 13 residues. Germline V gene data show CDR1 as MNHGY and CDR2 as SVAAGI. Trimming took 4 bases from V and 12 from J; bases not matched to a gene: 6. DNA for the CDR3: TGTGCCAGCAGTTCGACAGGGGGCGATGGGCAGTTCTTC. This encodes CASSSTGGDGQFF.

This clonotype was observed many times. J is TRBJ2-4 and V is TRBV4-3; 9 bases are shared with TRBD2. Germline values: CDR1 LGHNA, CDR2 YSLEER. The V gene end was trimmed by 0 bases and the J gene end by 8 bases; junction bases not matched to a gene: 5. The CDR3 consists of 15 residues. This CDR3 is CASSQDPSGKHIQYF. The CDR3 DNA is TGCGCCAGCAGCCAAGATCCTAGCGGGAAGCACATTCAGTACTTC.

On this clonotype itself: The DNA is omitted, as the CDR3 cannot be located on it reliably, and the CDR3 follows TCRdb's listing. The gene calls are TRBV11-2 and TRBJ2-1; the table gives TRBD2 as D, unverified against the DNA. Per germline, CDR1 SGHAT and CDR2 FQNNGV. The CDR3 totals 18 residues, both ends included. CDR3 sequence: CASSFYICSARRTNEQFF.

For this clonotype: A much larger clone differs by one base, so this may be a read error. The J gene is TRBJ2-7, the V gene TRBV10-3; tentatively, D is TRBD2 (6 bases). Germline-derived CDR1 and CDR2 are ENHRY and SYGVKD. Trimming took off 5 bases at V and 2 bases at J, with 25 bases between the two ends. The CDR3 sequence is 18 residues long. The CDR3 reads CAISQVRIAVGSPYEQYF. The DNA for the CDR3 is TGTGCCATCAGTCAAGTGAGGATAGCGGTAGGGTCCCCCTACGAGCAGTACTTC.

The chain links TRBV6-5 to TRBJ1-1, with TRBD1 matching 11 bases. Germline V gene lookup returns CDR1 MNHEY and CDR2 SVGAGI. The V segment lost 2 bases and the J segment 2 bases; nucleotides outside the gene matches: 10. The CDR3 has 18 residues. CDR3 amino acids: CASSYRSGTGGQNTEAFF. The CDR3 nucleotides read TGTGCCAGCAGTTACCGCTCCGGGACAGGGGGTCAAAACACTGAAGCTTTCTTT.

On this clonotype itself: A read error may explain this, as a much larger clone is one base away. The chain combines TRBV5-1 with TRBJ2-5; the D is unclear. The germline CDR1 and CDR2 sequences are SGHRS and YFSETQ. With 3 bases removed from V and 3 bases from J, the gap between germline ends came to 12 bases. CDR3 length: 14 amino acids. The CDR3 protein is CASSYPHGEETQYF. CDR3 nucleotide sequence: TGCGCCAGCAGCTATCCACATGGGGAAGAGACCCAGTACTTC.

This clonotype appeared many times. V and J are TRBV7-2 and TRBJ1-2, with D possibly matching TRBD1 (5 bases). Trimming cost V 7 bases and J 8 bases, with 14 bases left between them. The CDR3 is made up of 12 amino acids. In germline, CDR1 is SGHTA, CDR2 FQGNSA. The CDR3 sequence: CASTSGGGGYTF. The CDR3 bases are TGTGCCAGCACTTCCGGGGGTGGGGGCTACACCTTC.

This rearrangement joins TRBV29-1 to TRBJ2-6; D gene ambiguous. The length of the CDR3 is 14 residues. Germline V CDR1 and CDR2: SQVTM, ANQGSEA. V shed 7 bases and J shed 1 base, with 11 bases lying between them. The chain's CDR3 is CSALIVSGANVLTF. The CDR3 bases are TGCAGCGCTCTGATAGTTTCTGGGGCCAACGTCCTGACTTTC.

V and J are TRBV20-1 and TRBJ2-7; 9 bases line up with TRBD2. Trimming removed 4 bases from V and 1 base from J; junction bases left unmatched: 8. Germline V lookup: CDR1 DFQATT, CDR2 SNEGSKA (reference sequence). This CDR3 has 15 amino acids. CDR3 loop: CSATGWAGGSYEQYF. In nucleotides, the CDR3 is TGCAGTGCTACCGGGTGGGCGGGAGGGTCCTACGAGCAGTACTTC.

This clonotype was seen ten or more times. The chain uses TRBV6-2 or TRBV6-3 and TRBJ1-1; D uncertain. V lost 7 bases to trimming and J lost 2 bases, with 14 bases between them. Germline values: CDR1 MNHEY, CDR2 SVGEGT. The CDR3 contains 14 residues. Written as DNA, the CDR3 is TGTGCCAGCATTAATCCGGACGGAAACACTGAAGCTTTCTTT. Its protein product is CASINPDGNTEAFF.

This clonotype was seen once. This chain uses TRBV19 with TRBJ2-7; no clear D. Germline V gene lookup returns CDR1 LNHDA and CDR2 SQIVND (reference sequence). Trimming stripped 3 bases from V and 2 bases from J, with 14 bases between. The CDR3 is 15 residues long. The CDR3 DNA is TGTGCCAGTAGTATTGCCTCGCACCTCGCCTACGAGCAGTACTTC. Encoded protein: CASSIASHLAYEQYF.

This clonotype has at least ten counts. The rearrangement links TRBV4-3 to TRBJ2-1; D not certain. In germline, CDR1 is LGHNA, CDR2 YSLEER. The V and J ends lost 0 bases and 1 base respectively, with 1 base between them. The CDR3 sequence is 13 residues long. CDR3 sequence: CASSQDSYNEQFF. The CDR3 nucleotides are TGCGCCAGCAGCCAAGATTCCTACAATGAGCAGTTCTTC.

The J gene is TRBJ2-3, the V gene TRBV4-1, with D possibly being TRBD2 (5 bases). The ends were cut back, 5 bases at V and 4 bases at J, with 13 bases in the middle. Germline V gene lookup returns CDR1 MGHRA and CDR2 YSYEKL. The CDR3 is 14 residues long. For the CDR3, the DNA is TGCGCCAGCAGCTCCCTCGGGGTGTCAGATACGCAGTATTTT. Protein: CASSSLGVSDTQYF.

The genes are TRBV20-1 and TRBJ2-1; no reliable D call. The V gene's germline CDR1 is DFQATT and CDR2 SNEGSKA (reference sequence). V shed 6 bases and J shed 0 bases, with 12 bases lying between them. This CDR3 is 14 amino acids long. DNA of the CDR3: TGCAGTGCCAGGCACCGGAGCTCCTACAATGAGCAGTTCTTC. Translating gives CSARHRSSYNEQFF.

This clonotype showed up just once. A much larger clone lies a single base off, so this may be a read error. The rearrangement joins TRBV7-2 to TRBJ2-5; TRBD2 is a possible D gene (7 bases). The CDR3 is made up of 16 amino acids. Per germline, CDR1 SGHTA and CDR2 FQGNSA. The ends were cut back, 5 bases at V and 7 bases at J, with 23 bases in the middle. The CDR3 reads CASSMGFAGAGGTQYF. The CDR3 nucleotides read TGTGCCAGCAGCATGGGGTTTGCGGGGGCCGGCGGGACCCAGTACTTC.

J is TRBJ1-1 and V is TRBV12-3 or TRBV12-4; no clear D. This CDR3 spans 14 amino acids. Deletions cut 2 bases from V and 4 bases from J, with 11 bases between. CDR3 sequence reads: CASSLRRQVTEAFF. The CDR3 coding sequence is TGTGCCAGCAGTTTAAGGCGGCAGGTCACTGAAGCTTTCTTT.

On this clonotype itself: Just one base apart from a much larger clone, this may be a read error. The chain couples TRBV19 to TRBJ2-1; D remains unclear. Per the germline V gene, CDR1 is LNHDA and CDR2 is SQIVND (reference sequence). This CDR3 comprises 15 residues. CDR3 loop: CASSSNGLSCNEQFF. The CDR3 DNA is TGTGCCAGTAGTAGTAACGGGCTTTCCTGCAATGAGCAGTTCTTC.

About this clonotype itself: This may be a read error, as it is one base from a much larger clone. In nucleotides, the CDR3 is TGTGCCAGTAGTATGAAATTAGAGTATGCCTACACCTTC. The encoded protein is CASSMKLEYAYTF. This chain links TRBV19 with TRBJ1-2, with no clear D. The CDR3 has 13 amino acids. Germline V CDR1 and CDR2: LNHDA, SQIVND (reference sequence).

This clonotype was detected ten times or more. The chain uses TRBV28 and TRBJ2-7; D is unclear. CDR1 and CDR2 from the germline V gene are MDHEN and SYDVKM. Trimming removed 7 bases from V and 0 bases from J, with 10 bases in between. The CDR3 is 13 residues long. CDR3 amino acids: CASNVHSSYEQYF. CDR3 DNA sequence: TGTGCCAGCAATGTACATAGCTCCTACGAGCAGTACTTC.

The chain links TRBV6-6 to TRBJ2-1, with 8 bases lining up with TRBD2. This CDR3 region has 16 residues. Per the germline V gene, CDR1 is MNHNY and CDR2 is SVGAGI (reference sequence). Trimming took 0 bases from V and 9 from J; bases not matched to a gene: 10. As DNA, the CDR3 is TGTGCCAGCAGTTACTCTAGCGGGGAAGCAGGCGGTGAGCAGTTCTTC. The encoded protein is CASSYSSGEAGGEQFF.

This clonotype was recorded many times. The chain couples TRBV7-2 to TRBJ2-7; possible D gene TRBD2, 6 bases. The germline V gene has CDR1 SGHTA and CDR2 FQGNSA. The V end was cut by 1 base, the J end by 0 bases, with 10 bases between. This CDR3 spans 15 amino acids. CDR3 in DNA: TGTGCCAGCAGCTTAGGCGGGGACGGCTCCTACGAGCAGTACTTC. Protein product: CASSLGGDGSYEQYF.

This clonotype has ten or more counts. V is TRBV2 and J is TRBJ2-5, with D possibly TRBD2 on 6 matching bases. The V end lost 8 bases, the J end lost 5 bases, and 18 bases lay between the germline ends. The CDR3 has 14 residues. Germline V lookup: CDR1 SNHLY, CDR2 FYNNEI. CDR3 nucleotide sequence: TGTGCCAGCTACGGGAGCCGGGCGGAGGAGACCCAGTACTTC. This encodes CASYGSRAEETQYF.

To note about this clonotype: A read error may produce the germline difference seen at one junction end. The chain employs TRBV27 and TRBJ1-5; D uncertain. The CDR3 covers 14 residues. Looked up from germline, CDR1 is MNHEY and CDR2 is SMNVEV (reference sequence). CDR3 DNA sequence: TGTTCCAGCAGTTGGACGAGGAGCAATCAGCCCCAGCATTTT. Its translation is CSSSWTRSNQPQHF.

This clonotype has at least ten counts. This chain joins TRBV6-1 and TRBJ2-1; D remains ambiguous. V was cut by 6 bases and J by 5 bases, with 14 bases left in between. Germline V gene data show CDR1 as MNHNS and CDR2 as SASEGT. The CDR3 spans 14 residues. For the CDR3, the DNA is TGTGCCAGCAGCGAAAGGAACGGAAACAATGAGCAGTTCTTC. It codes for CASSERNGNNEQFF.